The TCR beta chain described here comes from a study of T cell responses to AZD1222 COVID-19 vaccine. TCRdb keeps only in-frame clones here, not all; method: immunoSEQ multiplex PCR. The repertoire holds roughly 130,000 clones, with 70% to 90% as singletons. The CDR3 covers 13 residues. CDR1 SGHVS and CDR2 FNYEAQ come from the germline V gene. The V end was cut by 5 bases, the J end by 7 bases, with 11 bases between. The TCR sequence derives from an adult in good health. The genes are TRBV7-6 and TRBJ2-2, with D possibly being TRBD2 (6 bases). This specimen was peripheral blood, taken on day 0 of AZD1222 vaccination. The CDR3 loop reads CASSRLERGELFF. For the CDR3, the DNA is TGTGCCAGCAGCCGACTAGAGCGCGGGGAGCTGTTTTTT.